The 6 T cell receptor beta chains below were found in one sample sequenced in a study of blood T cells in healthy people across ages. Together with a sample-barcoded 5' primer, a J-beta primer mix was included in a second PCR lasting 7 to 11 cycles. From the 5' RACE reads, TCRdb called clonotypes with MiXCR, one entry per CDR3 protein. The sample contains 550,000 to 800,000 distinct CDR3 sequences, about a third of which appear only once. The source material was blood. The source of these receptors is a woman of 80 years or more in good health.

In this sample, this clonotype turned up a few times. The chain couples TRBV30 to TRBJ1-2; D not certain. Trimming took 2 bases from V and 6 from J, leaving 19 bases between them. Germline lookup yields CDR1 GTSNPN and CDR2 SVGIG (reference sequence). The CDR3 spans 15 residues. DNA of the CDR3: TGTGCCTGGAGTCAAGGGAGTGGGCCCGGGAATGGCTACACCTTC. Protein sequence: CAWSQGSGPGNGYTF.

This clonotype was counted ten times or more. This rearrangement joins TRBV6-1 to TRBJ1-2, with D possibly being TRBD1 (5 bases). Looked up from germline, CDR1 is MNHNS and CDR2 is SASEGT. The CDR3 loop spans 13 amino acids. Trimming stripped 6 bases from V and 4 bases from J, with 12 bases between. CDR3 sequence (DNA): TGTGCCAGCAGACCCGACAGCCGCTATGGCTACACCTTC. Residues: CASRPDSRYGYTF.

This clonotype was counted ten times or more. This chain links TRBV7-3 with TRBJ2-3; 9 bases line up with TRBD2. V was pared by 3 bases and J by 5 bases, with 6 bases of the junction left unmatched. CDR3 length: 15 residues. The V gene's germline CDR1 is SGHTA and CDR2 FQGTGA. The CDR3 is CASSLLAGVKDTQYF. In DNA, the CDR3 is TGTGCCAGCAGCTTGTTAGCGGGGGTTAAAGATACGCAGTATTTT. Variable domain in full (rest from reference TRBV7-3 and TRBJ2-3): GAGVSQTPSNKVTEKGKYVELRCDPISGHTALYWYRQSLGQGPEFLIYFQGTGAADDSGLPNDRFFAVRPEGSVSTLKIQRTERGDSAVYLCASSLLAGVKDTQYFGPGTRLTVL.

The rearrangement joins TRBV4-2 to TRBJ1-2; D is unclear. CDR1 and CDR2 (germline): LGHNA, YNFKEQ. V was pared by 1 base and J by 3 bases, with 12 bases between. The CDR3 totals 15 residues. The CDR3 here is CASSQGGRVDYGYTF. CDR3 in DNA: TGTGCCAGCAGCCAAGGCGGGAGGGTAGACTATGGCTACACCTTC.

A few counts support this clonotype. A much larger clonotype is one base distant, so this may be a read error. The gene calls are TRBV9 and TRBJ1-4; 9 nucleotides agree with TRBD1. The CDR3 totals 16 residues. The germline V gene encodes CDR1 SGDLS and CDR2 YYNGEE. The CDR3 region is CASSVDWTGAGEKRFF. The CDR3 nucleotides are TGTGCCAGCAGCGTAGATTGGACAGGGGCAGGTGAAAAACGGTTTTTT.

As to this clonotype: A much larger clonotype is one base distant, so this may be a read error. The chain uses TRBV5-1 and TRBJ2-5; D might be TRBD1 (6 bases). The V end was cut by 3 bases, the J end by 11 bases, with 17 bases between. Germline V gene lookup returns CDR1 SGHRS and CDR2 YFSETQ. The CDR3 consists of 13 residues. The CDR3: CASSYRETDEQYF. The CDR3 DNA follows: TGCGCCAGCAGCTACAGGGAAACCGATGAGCAGTACTTC. Looking up the rest from reference TRBV5-1 and TRBJ2-5 gives the full variable domain: KAGVTQTPRYLIKTRGQQVTLSCSPISGHRSVSWYQQTPGQGLQFLFEYFSETQRNKGNFPGRFSGRQFSNSRSEMNVSTLELGDSALYLCASSYRETDEQYFGPGTRLLVL.